Listed below are T cell receptor beta chains from one sample, sequenced in a study of long-term antiretroviral therapy in people with HIV. Profiling relied on immunoSEQ multiplex PCR, and the TCRdb table lists in-frame clones only, not all of them. The repertoire holds under 20,000 clones, 60% to 80% seen once, with roughly a tenth in the top ten. The sample here was unsorted PBMCs, taken 2.3 years after starting antiretroviral therapy. These receptor sequences come from a woman in her 40s with HIV. The CDR3 runs from the conserved cysteine through the conserved F or W. A D gene is named only where the DNA matches it firmly. Some rows have no size entry. The others give once, few or many, or a class for an expanded clone.

>TRBV4-1|TRBJ2-5|TRBD2|-
CASSQILASQETQYF
TGCGCCAGCAGCCAAATACTAGCGAGCCAAGAGACCCAGTACTTC
>TRBV10-3|TRBJ1-2|TRBD1|-
CAIGPGQGGYYGYTF
TGTGCCATCGGTCCAGGACAGGGGGGTTACTATGGCTACACCTTC
>TRBV4-1|TRBJ2-7|-|-
CASSQRKGPATYEQYF
TGCGCCAGCAGCCAAAGGAAAGGCCCAGCGACCTACGAGCAGTACTTC
>TRBV4-1|TRBJ1-1|-|few
CASSQARASTEAFF
TGCGCCAGCAGCCAAGCCAGGGCCTCTACTGAAGCTTTCTTT
>TRBV29-1|TRBJ1-1|-|-
CSVEEHRPGGLDTEAFF
TGCAGCGTTGAAGAACACCGCCCGGGGGGTCTGGACACTGAAGCTTTCTTT
>TRBV11-3|TRBJ2-3|TRBD2|-
CASSLEASGNTQYF
TGTGCCAGCAGCTTAGAAGCTAGCGGGAATACGCAGTATTTT
>TRBV7-9|TRBJ1-1|-|-
CASSSLLGGRTEAFF
TGTGCCAGCAGCTCTCTACTCGGGGGCCGGACTGAAGCTTTCTTT
>TRBV30|TRBJ2-3|-|-
CAWNGGFTPRPSGSTDTQYF
TGTGCCTGGAATGGGGGATTCACGCCTAGACCCAGCGGGAGCACAGATACGCAGTATTTT
>TRBV5-1|TRBJ2-3|TRBD2|large
CASSATGTNTDTQYF
TGCGCCAGCAGCGCCACCGGGACTAACACAGATACGCAGTATTTT
>TRBV5-5|TRBJ2-5|-|-
CASSIPGTKETQYF
TGTGCCAGCAGCATCCCCGGGACAAAAGAGACCCAGTACTTC
>TRBV13|TRBJ2-3|-|-
CASSPAGAESTDTQYF
TGTGCCAGCAGCCCAGCAGGAGCGGAGAGCACAGATACGCAGTATTTT
>TRBV27|TRBJ2-2|TRBD2|once
CASSLRLADSANTGELFF
TGTGCCAGCAGTTTAAGACTAGCGGATTCCGCGAACACCGGGGAGCTGTTTTTT
>TRBV29-1|TRBJ1-1|-|-
CSAEGIATEAFF
TGCAGCGCTGAGGGGATCGCCACTGAAGCTTTCTTT
>TRBV6-5|TRBJ2-3|-|-
CASSYSTTADTQYF
TGTGCCAGCAGTTACTCGACGACAGCAGATACGCAGTATTTT
>TRBV5-1|TRBJ1-3|-|-
CASSLGEVTSGNTIYF
TGCGCCAGCAGCTTGGGGGAGGTTACCTCTGGAAACACCATATATTTT
>TRBV6-6|TRBJ2-1|-|once
CASSYLPPHGNEQFF
TGTGCCAGCAGTTACTTACCTCCGCATGGCAATGAGCAGTTCTTC
>TRBV6-1|TRBJ2-2|-|-
CASSLQGSGELFF
TGTGCCAGCAGTCTTCAGGGGTCCGGGGAGCTGTTTTTT
>TRBV4-2|TRBJ2-2|TRBD2|-
CASSQASGGPRGTGELFF
TGTGCCAGCAGCCAAGCTAGCGGGGGGCCGCGAGGCACCGGGGAGCTGTTTTTT
>TRBV10-3|TRBJ1-4|-|-
CAISEGNEKLFF
TGTGCCATCAGTGAGGGAAATGAAAAACTGTTTTTT
>TRBV6-5|TRBJ1-6|-|-
CASSRESSYNSPLHF
TGTGCCAGCAGTAGGGAAAGCTCCTATAATTCACCCCTCCACTTT